A selection of T cell receptor beta chains follows, all from one sample in a study of shared clonotypes between healthy human individuals. Assay: immunoSEQ multiplex PCR; the TCRdb copy retains only in-frame clones and omits some. The sample has some 2 million clones, about 95% seen once. Sequencing was performed on naive CD8+ T cells sorted from blood. Receptors were obtained from a man aged 18 to 30 in good health. The CDR3 runs from the conserved cysteine through the conserved F or W. D genes are given only for firm matches. Size values are once, few and many counts, or a class for expanded clones, and some rows have none.

V,D,size,J,CDR3,DNA
TRBV4-1,-,-,TRBJ1-5,CASSQVNSLLSNQPQHF,TGCGCCAGCAGCCAAGTCAACTCTCTTCTAAGCAATCAGCCCCAGCATTTT
TRBV10-3,-,-,TRBJ2-5,CATTEVDQETQYF,TGTGCCACGACAGAGGTGGATCAAGAGACCCAGTACTTC
TRBV6-5,-,-,TRBJ1-1,CASSSFDSLNTEAFF,TGTGCCAGCAGTTCATTCGACAGTTTAAACACTGAAGCTTTCTTT
TRBV10-3,-,-,TRBJ2-1,CAISELENEQFF,TGTGCCATCAGTGAGTTGGAAAATGAGCAGTTCTTC
TRBV11-2,TRBD2,-,TRBJ2-7,CASSGPSGDYEQYF,TGTGCCAGCAGCGGTCCTAGCGGGGACTACGAGCAGTACTTC
TRBV25-1,-,-,TRBJ2-5,CASSERQAETQYF,TGTGCCAGCAGTGAACGACAGGCGGAGACCCAGTACTTC
TRBV28,-,-,TRBJ2-7,CASSKTGIYEQYF,TGTGCCAGCAGCAAAACAGGTATCTACGAGCAGTACTTC
TRBV29-1,-,-,TRBJ2-7,CSVEGSGRDPYEQYF,TGCAGCGTAGAAGGGAGCGGCAGGGACCCCTACGAGCAGTACTTC
TRBV6-5,TRBD1,-,TRBJ2-7,CASSLSRTGHEQYF,TGTGCCAGCAGTCTGTCCCGGACAGGCCACGAGCAGTACTTC
TRBV6-6,-,-,TRBJ2-3,CASRLDAVHTDTQYF,TGTGCCAGCAGACTGGACGCCGTACACACAGATACGCAGTATTTT
TRBV13,TRBD1,-,TRBJ2-5,CASSSTLNNRGLQETQYF,TGTGCCAGCAGTTCCACCCTGAACAACAGGGGGCTCCAAGAGACCCAGTACTTC
TRBV15,-,-,TRBJ1-1,CATSRVNWQLNTEAFF,TGTGCCACCAGCAGAGTGAATTGGCAGCTGAACACTGAAGCTTTCTTT
TRBV4-1,-,-,TRBJ2-5,CASSPGGFQETQYF,TGCGCCAGCAGCCCGGGGGGCTTCCAAGAGACCCAGTACTTC
TRBV13,TRBD1,-,TRBJ1-2,CASSQGELTYGYTF,TGTGCCAGCAGCCAGGGGGAGTTGACCTATGGCTACACCTTC
TRBV27,TRBD2,-,TRBJ2-5,CASSPLAGGRGETQYF,TGTGCCAGCAGTCCCCTAGCGGGAGGGCGGGGAGAGACCCAGTACTTC
TRBV2,TRBD2,-,TRBJ2-5,CASSEKRPGGYETQYF,TGTGCCAGCAGTGAGAAGAGGCCGGGAGGTTATGAGACCCAGTACTTC
TRBV5-4,-,few,TRBJ2-5,CASSLVGQETQYF,TGTGCCAGCAGCTTGGTGGGTCAAGAGACCCAGTACTTC
TRBV7-3,TRBD1,-,TRBJ1-6,CASSSTGGNSPLHF,TGTGCCAGCAGCTCGACAGGGGGGAATTCACCCCTCCACTTT
TRBV19,TRBD1,-,TRBJ1-6,CASSWGTGASPLHF,TGTGCCAGTAGCTGGGGGACAGGGGCTTCACCCCTCCACTTT
TRBV19,TRBD1,-,TRBJ1-4,CASSTGTGGMANEKLFF,TGTGCCAGTAGCACCGGGACAGGGGGCATGGCTAATGAAAAACTGTTTTTT
TRBV4-1,-,-,TRBJ2-7,CASSPGSSYEQYF,TGCGCCAGCAGCCCTGGAAGCTCCTACGAGCAGTACTTC
TRBV7-9,TRBD1,-,TRBJ1-1,CASSPFGQARTEAFF,TGTGCCAGCAGCCCGTTCGGACAGGCTCGTACTGAAGCTTTCTTT
TRBV30,-,-,TRBJ1-3,CAWSAGDTIYF,TGTGCCTGGAGTGCGGGAGACACCATATATTTT
TRBV11-1,-,once,TRBJ2-7,CASSLESGSYEQYF,TGTGCCAGCAGCTTAGAATCCGGCTCCTACGAGCAGTACTTC
TRBV27,-,once,TRBJ2-1,CASTMGGGWYNEQFF,TGTGCCAGCACCATGGGAGGGGGCTGGTACAATGAGCAGTTCTTC
TRBV9,-,once,TRBJ2-1,CASSLPPGDLTRNEQFF,TGTGCCAGCAGCCTCCCCCCGGGGGATCTTACACGCAATGAGCAGTTCTTC
TRBV4-2,-,-,TRBJ2-3,CASSQDMVRSLAITDTQYF,TGTGCCAGCAGCCAAGATATGGTCCGCAGTCTAGCTATCACAGATACGCAGTATTTT
TRBV27,-,-,TRBJ1-1,CASSEREVNTEAFF,TGTGCCAGCAGTGAGAGGGAGGTGAACACTGAAGCTTTCTTT
TRBV7-9,-,-,TRBJ1-3,CASSLGGGQEDTIYF,TGTGCCAGCAGCCTTGGAGGGGGGCAGGAGGACACCATATATTTT
TRBV30,-,-,TRBJ1-3,CAGEQAVGNTIYF,TGTGCCGGGGAACAGGCCGTGGGAAACACCATATATTTT
TRBV9,-,-,TRBJ2-1,CASSVWLDPNNEQFF,TGTGCCAGCAGCGTATGGCTTGATCCCAACAATGAGCAGTTCTTC
TRBV15,-,-,TRBJ1-5,CATSRDIGQRDQPQHF,TGTGCCACCAGCAGAGATATAGGGCAGCGGGATCAGCCCCAGCATTTT
TRBV6-6,TRBD1,-,TRBJ2-7,CASSYMTGSYEQYF,TGTGCCAGCAGTTACATGACAGGGAGCTACGAGCAGTACTTC
TRBV6-1,TRBD1,-,TRBJ2-7,CASSGRGQGTLTSEQYF,TGTGCCAGCAGTGGCCGGGGACAGGGGACCCTCACCTCCGAGCAGTACTTC
TRBV10-2,-,once,TRBJ2-2,CASSEGRGVTGELFF,TGCGCCAGCAGTGAGGGCAGGGGGGTAACCGGGGAGCTGTTTTTT
TRBV4-1,TRBD1,-,TRBJ2-1,CASSQEWDREGWNEQFF,TGCGCCAGCAGCCAAGAATGGGACAGGGAAGGATGGAATGAGCAGTTCTTC
TRBV5-6,TRBD1,-,TRBJ1-1,CASSLGGGGANTEAFF,TGTGCCAGCAGCTTGGGAGGAGGGGGCGCGAACACTGAAGCTTTCTTT
TRBV11-2,-,once,TRBJ2-7,CASSLLGPSYEQYF,TGTGCCAGCAGCTTACTGGGCCCTTCCTACGAGCAGTACTTC
TRBV11-2,-,-,TRBJ1-5,CASSLDGVVPQHF,TGTGCCAGCAGCTTAGATGGTGTTGTGCCCCAGCATTTT
TRBV29-1,TRBD1,-,TRBJ1-1,CSAEGTGKNTEAFF,TGCAGCGCCGAGGGGACAGGGAAGAACACTGAAGCTTTCTTT
TRBV4-1,-,-,TRBJ1-1,CASSQESELFMNTEAFF,TGCGCCAGCAGCCAAGAGTCGGAGCTGTTTATGAACACTGAAGCTTTCTTT
TRBV7-9,-,-,TRBJ1-4,CASSLTVELFF,TGTGCCAGCAGCCTCACGGTTGAACTGTTTTTT
TRBV6-5,-,-,TRBJ1-4,CASSYSSAGGDEKLFF,TGTGCCAGCAGTTACTCCTCAGCGGGGGGCGATGAAAAACTGTTTTTT
TRBV6-1,TRBD1,-,TRBJ2-1,CASSDWGQGSNEQFF,TGTGCCAGCAGTGATTGGGGACAGGGGTCCAATGAGCAGTTCTTC
TRBV2,-,-,TRBJ2-1,CASSTVPYNEQFF,TGTGCCAGCAGTACTGTCCCCTACAATGAGCAGTTCTTC
TRBV28,-,-,TRBJ1-1,CASSSRGRDTEAFF,TGTGCCAGCAGTTCGCGGGGGCGGGACACTGAAGCTTTCTTT
TRBV4-3,TRBD2,-,TRBJ2-7,CASSQDQASGKYEQYF,TGCGCCAGCAGCCAAGATCAGGCTAGCGGGAAATACGAGCAGTACTTC
TRBV30,-,-,TRBJ2-7,CAWSRLSGPYEQYF,TGTGCCTGGTCTCGTCTATCCGGCCCCTACGAGCAGTACTTC